These 10 T cell receptor beta chains were sequenced from one sample in a study of T cells in Graves' hyperthyroidism and ophthalmopathy. The TCR beta CDR3 regions underwent amplification using RNA transcripts as the source. HTBI primers were the set used in a first-round RT-PCR of the TCR CDR3. TCRdb redid the calling of the multiplex PCR reads with MiXCR, one entry per CDR3 protein. Found here are some 500,000 distinct CDR3 sequences, approximately 15% of them singletons; the top ten hold around a sixth. Material for sequencing was blood. All receptors derive from a woman younger than 30 with Graves' hyperthyroidism.

V is TRBV5-1 and J is TRBJ1-1, with D unclear. The V and J ends lost 2 bases and 7 bases respectively, with 9 bases between them. CDR3 size: 12 residues. Germline lookup yields CDR1 SGHRS and CDR2 YFSETQ. Here the CDR3 DNA reads TGCGCCAGCAGCTTTTCAGGAGTTGAAGCTTTCTTT. As protein: CASSFSGVEAFF.

This clonotype was counted at least ten times. This chain connects TRBV19 to TRBJ2-2; D gene ambiguous. Per the germline V gene, CDR1 is LNHDA and CDR2 is SQIVND (reference sequence). The CDR3 totals 16 residues. The V gene lost 3 bases and the J gene lost 5 bases, with 16 bases spanning the gap. CDR3 sequence: CASSIGGPPSTGELFF. For the CDR3, the DNA is TGTGCCAGTAGTATTGGTGGGCCACCATCAACCGGGGAGCTGTTTTTT.

The chain combines TRBV27 with TRBJ1-5; D remains ambiguous. Germline lookup yields CDR1 MNHEY and CDR2 SMNVEV (reference sequence). The CDR3 runs 14 residues. Trimming left V 0 bases short and J 5 bases short, with 8 bases between. CDR3: CASSLSSSYQPQHF. The CDR3 DNA sequence: TGTGCCAGCAGTTTATCCAGCTCTTATCAGCCCCAGCATTTT.

This clonotype was seen repeatedly, ten times or more. The V and J genes are TRBV30 and TRBJ2-2; D may be TRBD1 or TRBD2 (5 bases each). Trimming left V 3 bases short and J 0 bases short, with 8 bases between. Germline CDR1 and CDR2: GTSNPN and SVGIG (reference sequence). This CDR3 has 14 amino acids. CDR3 in amino acids: CAWRGTANTGELFF. For the CDR3, the DNA is TGTGCCTGGAGAGGGACCGCGAACACCGGGGAGCTGTTTTTT.

With regard to this clonotype: A much more abundant neighbour one base away suggests this may be a read error. In DNA form, the CDR3 reads TGTGCCAGCAGGGGCGGACAGGCTTATCATGGCTACACCTTC. As protein: CASRGGQAYHGYTF. This sequence joins TRBV12-3 or TRBV12-4 and TRBJ1-2; TRBD1 aligns across 7 bases. The CDR3 is 14 amino acids. Trimming took 6 bases from V and 6 from J; bases not matched to a gene: 10.

This clonotype occurred many times. The chain couples TRBV5-1 to TRBJ2-2; tentatively, D is TRBD1 (6 bases). V was shortened by 2 bases and J by 2 bases, with 10 bases between the two germline ends. The germline V gene has CDR1 SGHRS and CDR2 YFSETQ. This CDR3 is built from 15 residues. The DNA of the CDR3 is TGCGCCAGCAGCTTCACAGGGCTTAACACCGGGGAGCTGTTTTTT. This translates into CASSFTGLNTGELFF.

This clonotype occurred many times. This rearrangement joins TRBV11-2 to TRBJ2-5, with unresolved D. This CDR3 is 16 amino acids long. V was clipped by 3 bases and J by 5 bases, with 19 bases between them. The germline CDR1 and CDR2 sequences are SGHAT and FQNNGV. The CDR3 DNA follows: TGTGCCAGCAGCTTTCTCCCGGGCCTGAAGGGCGAGACCCAGTACTTC. It is translated as CASSFLPGLKGETQYF. The variable domain in full, completed from reference TRBV11-2 and TRBJ2-5, reads EAGVAQSPRYKIIEKRQSVAFWCNPISGHATLYWYQQILGQGPKLLIQFQNNGVVDDSQLPKDRFSAERLKGVDSTLKIQPAKLEDSAVYLCASSFLPGLKGETQYFGPGTRLLVL.

This clonotype was found many times. The chain carries TRBV6-1 and TRBJ1-1, with 7 bases that match TRBD1. V shed 5 bases, J shed 4 bases, and the junction held 7 bases outside the gene matches. CDR3 length: 14 residues. CDR1 and CDR2 from the germline V gene are MNHNS and SASEGT. In nucleotides, the CDR3 is TGTGCCAGCAGTTCCGACAGGGTTGGCACTGAAGCTTTCTTT. Translating it yields CASSSDRVGTEAFF.

This clonotype occurred many times. The chain uses TRBV12-5 and TRBJ1-2; a possible D gene is TRBD1 (6 bases). V lost 2 bases and J lost 7, with 23 bases in between. The germline CDR1 and CDR2 sequences are LGHNT and FRNRAP. The CDR3 is 17 amino acids. The CDR3 nucleotides read TGTGCTAGTGGTTTGTATAGGGGGTATTTAGCGGATCGTGGCTACACCTTC. Protein: CASGLYRGYLADRGYTF. The full variable domain, with the rest looked up from reference TRBV12-5 and TRBJ1-2, is DARVTQTPRHKVTEMGQEVTMRCQPILGHNTVFWYRQTMMQGLELLAYFRNRAPLDDSGMPKDRFSAEMPDATLATLKIQPSEPRDSAVYFCASGLYRGYLADRGYTFGSGTRLTVV.

The chain carries TRBV6-2 or TRBV6-3 and TRBJ2-1, with 9 positions matching TRBD2. Germline V gene lookup returns CDR1 MNHEY and CDR2 SVGEGT. J lost 0 bases, V lost 5 bases, and 14 bases had no gene match. The CDR3 spans 19 residues. The CDR3 DNA reads TGTGCCAGCAGTCCCCGACTCCTAGCGGGGCTGAGCTCCTACAATGAGCAGTTCTTC. Translation gives CASSPRLLAGLSSYNEQFF.